This TCR beta chain was identified in a study of blood T cell repertoires in COVID-19. The repertoire was sequenced with immunoSEQ multiplex PCR; TCRdb's copy has only in-frame clones and lacks some. The sample holds fewer than 250,000 clones, 85% to 90% seen once. The CDR3 loop spans 16 amino acids. The junction had 10 bases not matched to a gene; V was cut back by 4 bases and J by 5 bases. Looked up from germline, CDR1 is SGHRS and CDR2 is YFSETQ. The sequence derives from a man in his fifties or sixties with COVID-19, enrolled during active disease. The sequenced sample was peripheral blood. V gene TRBV5-1 combines with J gene TRBJ2-7; TRBD2 matches 12 bases. The CDR3 sequence: CASSPRETSGGNEQYF. CDR3 in DNA: TGCGCCAGCAGCCCCCGAGAGACTAGCGGGGGCAACGAGCAGTACTTC.